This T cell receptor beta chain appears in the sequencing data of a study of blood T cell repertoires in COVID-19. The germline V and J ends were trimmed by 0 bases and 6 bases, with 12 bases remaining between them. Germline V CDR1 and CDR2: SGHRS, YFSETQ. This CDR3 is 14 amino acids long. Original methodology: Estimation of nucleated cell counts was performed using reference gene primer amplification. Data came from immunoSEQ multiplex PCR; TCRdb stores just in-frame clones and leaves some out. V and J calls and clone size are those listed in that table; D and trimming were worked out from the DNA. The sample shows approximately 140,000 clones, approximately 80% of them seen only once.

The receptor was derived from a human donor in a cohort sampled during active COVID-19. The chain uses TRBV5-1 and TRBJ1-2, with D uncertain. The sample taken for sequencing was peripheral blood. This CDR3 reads CASSLGLASNGYTF. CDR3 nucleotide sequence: TGCGCCAGCAGCTTGGGCCTTGCGTCGAATGGCTACACCTTC.